This TCR beta chain was recorded in a study of T cell responses to AZD1222 COVID-19 vaccine. Overall study results and limits: It should be noted that donors were predominantly white British and more often female, and clonal diversity was possibly underestimated. Spike was spanned by vaccine-associated CD4 TCRs, which were dominant at 160-218 and 743-854. No repertoire was sampled before or during the peak T cell response, only after it.

TCRdb keeps only in-frame clones here, not all; method: immunoSEQ multiplex PCR. This sample has some 150,000 clones, with roughly 89% found just once. Doses given second, at about 4 or about 12 weeks, were pooled. Trimming cost V 1 base and J 8 bases; bases outside gene matches: 9. The CDR3 runs 16 residues. Germline CDR1 LGHNT, CDR2 FRNRAP. A remark on this clone: Its matching antigen is unknown.

The chain carries TRBV12-5 and TRBJ2-1; 9 bases agree with TRBD1. This receptor was taken from an adult who received the AZD1222 COVID-19 vaccine. The sample here was peripheral blood, taken 28 days after the second AZD1222 dose. CDR3 nucleotides: TGTGCTAGTGGTTTGGCAGGGACAGGGCCGGGATATGAGCAGTTCTTC. Translation: CASGLAGTGPGYEQFF.